Below are 20 T cell receptor beta chains sequenced from a single sample in a study of cytomegalovirus exposure and HLA in healthy donors. The PCR made use of 60 Vbeta and 13 Jbeta primers. TCRdb's table, derived via immunoSEQ multiplex PCR, lists solely in-frame clones and lacks some. The table shows about 130,000 clones, with over 70% occurring only once. Specimen: PBMCs. These receptors came from a woman aged 40 to 50 in good health and CMV-seronegative.

The chain has TRBV11-2 and TRBJ2-7; maybe TRBD2 (6 bases). The CDR3 runs 17 residues. V lost 1 base and J 0 bases, leaving 16 bases between the germline ends. CDR1 and CDR2 from the germline V gene are SGHAT and FQNNGV. CDR3 DNA: TGTGCCAGCAGCTTAGGAATGGGGACCGGGAGCTCCTACGAGCAGTACTTC. This gives the protein CASSLGMGTGSSYEQYF. Variable domain in full (rest from reference TRBV11-2 and TRBJ2-7): EAGVAQSPRYKIIEKRQSVAFWCNPISGHATLYWYQQILGQGPKLLIQFQNNGVVDDSQLPKDRFSAERLKGVDSTLKIQPAKLEDSAVYLCASSLGMGTGSSYEQYFGPGTRLTVT.

The rearrangement joins TRBV30 to TRBJ2-7, with TRBD1 matching 9 bases. With V trimmed by 1 base and J by 0 bases, 4 bases remained unmatched. Looked up from germline, CDR1 is GTSNPN and CDR2 is SVGIG (reference sequence). CDR3 size: 15 residues. CDR3 sequence (DNA): TGTGCCTGGAGTGGCGGGACAGGGTCCTCCTACGAGCAGTACTTC. Translating gives CAWSGGTGSSYEQYF. The entire variable domain, with the rest obtained from reference TRBV30 and TRBJ2-7, is as follows: SQTIHQWPATLVQPVGSPLSLECTVEGTSNPNLYWYRQAAGRGLQLLFYSVGIGQISSEVPQNLSASRPQDRQFILSSKKLLLSDSGFYLCAWSGGTGSSYEQYFGPGTRLTVT.

This sequence joins TRBV28 and TRBJ1-5, with TRBD1 as a possible D gene (5 bases). Trimming left V 5 bases short and J 3 bases short, with 11 bases between. This CDR3 has 14 amino acids. Germline CDR1 MDHEN, CDR2 SYDVKM. CDR3 loop: CASSPRQFNQPQHF. CDR3 coding DNA: TGTGCCAGCAGTCCCAGACAGTTCAATCAGCCCCAGCATTTT.

The rearrangement joins TRBV7-9 to TRBJ2-7, with a weak D call TRBD2 (7 bases). CDR1 and CDR2 from the germline V gene are SEHNR and FQNEAQ (reference sequence). This CDR3 has 16 amino acids. The V end lost 5 bases, the J end lost 5 bases, and 22 bases lay between the germline ends. This CDR3 reads CASSPRGGAGTDEQYF. In nucleotides, the CDR3 is TGTGCCAGCAGCCCCCGTGGGGGGGCCGGCACGGACGAGCAGTACTTC.

In this sample, this clone turned up a few times. The chain is built from TRBV6-1 and TRBJ2-1; 8 positions match TRBD1. Germline CDR1 MNHNS, CDR2 SASEGT. The CDR3 has 16 amino acids. Losses at the gene ends were 2 bases for V and 1 base for J; bases not matched to a gene: 4. The CDR3 sequence: CASSELWTGSYNEQFF. CDR3 nucleotide sequence: TGTGCCAGCAGTGAACTTTGGACAGGGTCCTACAATGAGCAGTTCTTC.

The count of this clone is one. V gene TRBV7-3 combines with J gene TRBJ2-5, with D perhaps matching TRBD2 (7 bases). The CDR3 loop spans 16 amino acids. Germline CDR1 is SGHTA and CDR2 is FQGTGA. Trimming cost V 5 bases and J 5 bases, with 21 bases left between them. The CDR3 sequence is CASSLRGDYGRETQYF. The CDR3 coding sequence is TGTGCCAGCAGCCTTAGGGGGGACTATGGGCGGGAGACCCAGTACTTC.

The DNA of the CDR3 is TGTGCCAGCACCAGCTCTGGAAACACCATATATTTT. This encodes CASTSSGNTIYF. This sequence joins TRBV25-1 and TRBJ1-3; D is unclear. Germline lookup yields CDR1 MGHDK and CDR2 SYGVNS. The CDR3 has 12 amino acids. Trimming stripped 7 bases from V and 0 bases from J, with 4 bases between.

The CDR3: CASSLKAAYQETQYF. As DNA, the CDR3 is TGTGCCAGCAGTTTAAAAGCGGCGTACCAAGAGACCCAGTACTTC. The chain uses TRBV28 and TRBJ2-5; tentatively, D is TRBD2 (5 bases). Germline CDR1 is MDHEN and CDR2 is SYDVKM. The CDR3 runs 15 residues. V was cut by 2 bases and J by 0 bases, with 10 bases left in between.

This chain uses TRBV7-9 with TRBJ2-1, with 7 bases aligning to TRBD1. The germline CDR1 and CDR2 sequences are SEHNR and FQNEAQ (reference sequence). Unmatched junction bases numbered 14, after V lost 4 bases and J lost 8 bases. The CDR3 runs 16 residues. Written as DNA, the CDR3 is TGTGCCAGCAGCTACCCACAGGGGTCAATCGCGGATGAGCAGTTCTTC. It yields the protein CASSYPQGSIADEQFF. The complete variable domain, with remaining parts taken from reference TRBV7-9 and TRBJ2-1, reads DTGVSQNPRHKITKRGQNVTFRCDPISEHNRLYWYRQTLGQGPEFLTYFQNEAQLEKSRLLSDRFSAERPKGSFSTLEIQRTEQGDSAMYLCASSYPQGSIADEQFFGPGTRLTVL.

CDR3 DNA: TGTGCCAGTATCCATTGGGGACAGGGGGCCAATGGCTACACCTTC. Translated: CASIHWGQGANGYTF. This chain uses TRBV19 with TRBJ1-2; 12 bases are a match to TRBD1. CDR1 LNHDA and CDR2 SQIVND come from the germline V gene (reference sequence). The CDR3 runs to 15 residues. V gave up 7 bases and J gave up 6 bases; unmatched junction bases: 9.

V is TRBV19 and J is TRBJ2-2; D is perhaps TRBD2 (5 bases). Per germline, CDR1 LNHDA and CDR2 SQIVND (reference sequence). V lost 5 bases to trimming and J lost 0 bases, with 13 bases between them. This CDR3 contains 16 residues. The CDR3 loop reads CASSFLPGANTGELFF. Written as DNA, the CDR3 is TGTGCCAGTAGTTTCCTACCCGGGGCGAACACCGGGGAGCTGTTTTTT.

In nucleotides, the CDR3 is TGTGCCAGCAGTTCATCAGGGGTGTCTGAAGCTTTCTTT. Its protein product is CASSSSGVSEAFF. The chain has TRBV28 and TRBJ1-1, with D possibly matching TRBD1 (6 bases). This CDR3 is built from 13 residues. Germline V gene lookup returns CDR1 MDHEN and CDR2 SYDVKM. Trimming left V 4 bases short and J 6 bases short, with 12 bases between.

The chain couples TRBV9 to TRBJ2-1; D is perhaps TRBD2 (5 bases). CDR1 and CDR2 (germline): SGDLS, YYNGEE. The germline V and J ends were trimmed by 1 base and 0 bases, with 11 bases remaining between them. The CDR3 is made up of 16 amino acids. CDR3 sequence (DNA): TGTGCCAGCAGCGTATGGGAGCGGTCCTCCTACAATGAGCAGTTCTTC. It yields the protein CASSVWERSSYNEQFF.

The chain has TRBV18 and TRBJ2-1, with 14 bases aligning to TRBD2. The CDR3 covers 16 residues. Losses at the gene ends were 3 bases for V and 5 bases for J; bases not matched to a gene: 3. Germline V gives CDR1 KGHSH, CDR2 LQKENI. CDR3 region: CASSPPGLAGDNEQFF. The CDR3 DNA sequence: TGTGCCAGCTCACCGCCGGGACTAGCGGGGGACAATGAGCAGTTCTTC.

The chain is built from TRBV6-6 and TRBJ2-5, with 8 nucleotides matching TRBD1. The better agreement between TRBJ2-7 and the DNA end casts doubt on the J call. Germline V gene data show CDR1 as MNHNY and CDR2 as SVGAGI (reference sequence). The CDR3 is 12 residues long. The CDR3 DNA reads as TGTGCCAGCAGAGGGACAGGCTACGAGCAGTACTTC. Protein sequence: CASRGTGYEQYF.

V gene TRBV29-1 combines with J gene TRBJ2-3; D remains ambiguous. This CDR3 has 12 residues. The germline gives CDR1 SQVTM, CDR2 ANQGSEA. Trimming pared 4 bases from V and 5 bases from J, leaving 10 bases between. The CDR3 DNA reads TGCAGCGTTGCGTCGGGTTTAGATACGCAGTATTTT. Amino acids: CSVASGLDTQYF.

The gene calls are TRBV5-8 and TRBJ2-5; 13 positions match TRBD2. Looked up from germline, CDR1 is SGHTS and CDR2 is YDEGEE. J lost 1 base, V lost 4 bases, and 4 bases had no gene match. The CDR3 is 16 residues long. This chain's CDR3 is CASSTGTSGVQETQYF. The CDR3 DNA follows: TGTGCCAGCAGCACCGGGACTAGCGGGGTCCAAGAGACCCAGTACTTC.

The chain couples TRBV2 to TRBJ2-1, with no clear D. The CDR3 spans 11 residues. Trimming removed 7 bases from V and 8 bases from J, with 9 bases in between. Germline lookup yields CDR1 SNHLY and CDR2 FYNNEI. CDR3 sequence reads: CASTRFDEQFF. DNA for the CDR3: TGTGCCAGCACCAGATTCGATGAGCAGTTCTTC.

CDR3 sequence (DNA): TGTGCCAGCAGCTCTCTCCGAGACAGGGGTTCCGAGCAGTACTTC. Residues: CASSSLRDRGSEQYF. The chain is built from TRBV14 and TRBJ2-7; TRBD1 matches at 8 bases. The V segment lost 5 bases and the J segment 6 bases; nucleotides outside the gene matches: 12. The CDR3 contains 15 residues. In germline, CDR1 is SGHDN, CDR2 FVKESK. Drawing the rest from reference TRBV14 and TRBJ2-7, the complete variable domain is EAGVTQFPSHSVIEKGQTVTLRCDPISGHDNLYWYRRVMGKEIKFLLHFVKESKQDESGMPNNRFLAERTGGTYSTLKVQPAELEDSGVYFCASSSLRDRGSEQYFGPGTRLTVT.

This clone was found once. One end of the junction fails to match germline, which may point to a read error. The chain is built from TRBV28 and TRBJ2-1; TRBD2 matches at 8 bases. CDR1 is MDHEN, CDR2 SYDVKM, per germline. This CDR3 region has 15 residues. CDR3 DNA: TGTGCCAGCAGCGCAGCGGGGGCGTCCTTCAATGAGCAGTTCTTC. Translated: CASSAAGASFNEQFF.